One sample yielded the 26 T cell receptor beta chains listed below, sequenced in a study of cytomegalovirus exposure and HLA in healthy donors. Vbeta (60) and Jbeta (13) primers were used in the PCR. Sequencing was performed with immunoSEQ multiplex PCR; in TCRdb, only in-frame clones are kept and a portion is missing. Of approximately 90,000 clones detected, around 85% appear once; the ten largest clones hold nearly 7.5%. Sequenced: PBMCs. Every receptor here comes from a middle-aged man in good health and CMV-seropositive.

Turning to this clone: A read error may produce the germline difference seen at one junction end. The J gene is TRBJ2-5, the V gene TRBV10-2; 9 positions match TRBD1. The DNA end is more similar to TRBJ2-7, so the J call may be wrong. The CDR3 runs to 14 residues. Germline CDR1 and CDR2: WSHSY and SAAADI. CDR3: CASRWTGESSEQYF. CDR3 in DNA: TGCGCCAGCAGATGGACAGGGGAATCCTCCGAGCAGTACTTC.

The V gene is TRBV28, the J gene TRBJ2-7, with 9 bases aligning to TRBD1. This CDR3 comprises 15 residues. The V segment lost 3 bases and the J segment 4 bases; nucleotides outside the gene matches: 7. CDR1 is MDHEN and CDR2 is SYDVKM in the germline V gene. CDR3 region: CASSLNRGRSYEQYF. DNA for the CDR3: TGTGCCAGCAGTTTGAACAGGGGGCGCAGTTACGAGCAGTACTTC.

J is TRBJ2-5 and V is TRBV5-1; 11 nucleotides agree with TRBD2. Germline CDR1 is SGHRS and CDR2 is YFSETQ. The CDR3 loop spans 16 amino acids. V gave up 1 base and J gave up 2 bases; unmatched junction bases: 4. The CDR3 region is CASSLYGTSGQETQYF. CDR3 DNA sequence: TGCGCCAGCAGCTTGTACGGGACTAGCGGACAAGAGACCCAGTACTTC.

This clone has only a few counts. V gene TRBV18 combines with J gene TRBJ1-1; D is possibly TRBD1 (5 bases). V gave up 6 bases and J gave up 2 bases, with 16 bases separating them. The CDR3 length is 15 residues. Germline CDR1 is KGHSH and CDR2 is LQKENI. CDR3 nucleotides: TGTGCCAGCTCCTTCAGAGACAGTTTTAACACTGAAGCTTTCTTT. This codes for CASSFRDSFNTEAFF.

The V and J genes are TRBV6-5 and TRBJ2-3, with a possible D match to TRBD2 (6 bases). Per germline, CDR1 MNHEY and CDR2 SVGAGI. The CDR3 length is 15 residues. The germline V and J ends were trimmed by 0 bases and 4 bases, with 11 bases remaining between them. The CDR3 DNA is TGTGCCAGCAGTTACTCGAGAAGGGAGGCAGATACGCAGTATTTT. Its protein product is CASSYSRREADTQYF.

The gene calls are TRBV6-1 and TRBJ1-3, with a weak D call TRBD1 (5 bases). The CDR3 extends over 17 amino acids. V was pared by 1 base and J by 0 bases, with 13 bases between. CDR1 is MNHNS and CDR2 is SASEGT in the germline V gene. CDR3 nucleotide sequence: TGTGCCAGCAGTGAAGGAGTTTTGGGGGGCTCTGGAAACACCATATATTTT. Translated: CASSEGVLGGSGNTIYF.

Only one count was recorded for this clone. The rearrangement joins TRBV9 to TRBJ1-5; 8 bases are a match to TRBD1. This CDR3 is 14 amino acids long. V trimming: 2 bases; J trimming: 9 bases; junction bases outside the gene matches: 7. Germline-derived CDR1 and CDR2 are SGDLS and YYNGEE. The CDR3 DNA reads as TGTGCCAGCAGCGTGGGGACAGGTGGTACGCCCCAGCATTTT. This gives the protein CASSVGTGGTPQHF. Full variable domain (rest looked up from reference TRBV9 and TRBJ1-5): DSGVTQTPKHLITATGQRVTLRCSPRSGDLSVYWYQQSLDQGLQFLIQYYNGEERAKGNILERFSAQQFPDLHSELNLSSLELGDSALYFCASSVGTGGTPQHFGDGTRLSIL.

This chain links TRBV6-6 with TRBJ1-2; 7 bases agree with TRBD1. V gave up 6 bases and J gave up 5 bases; unmatched junction bases: 12. Germline-derived CDR1 and CDR2 are MNHNY and SVGAGI (reference sequence). The CDR3 sequence is 15 residues long. CDR3 DNA: TGTGCCAGCAGCGCAGCCGGGACAGCTCGTTATGGCTACACCTTC. Protein: CASSAAGTARYGYTF.

The rearrangement links TRBV5-1 to TRBJ2-3; D gene ambiguous. The CDR3 runs to 13 residues. The germline CDR1 and CDR2 sequences are SGHRS and YFSETQ. The V end was cut by 1 base, the J end by 6 bases, with 9 bases between. DNA of the CDR3: TGCGCCAGCAGCTTGTTTTCGTCGGATACGCAGTATTTT. Translating it yields CASSLFSSDTQYF.

This clone has only a few counts. The chain couples TRBV11-3 to TRBJ2-5; D unresolved. Matching the DNA end better, TRBJ2-7 makes the J call doubtful. Germline loops: CDR1 SGHNT, CDR2 YENEEA. This CDR3 is built from 13 residues. The CDR3 DNA is TGTGCCAGCAGCGCGGATATTTCCTACGAGCAGTACTTC. Its translation is CASSADISYEQYF.

This chain connects TRBV2 to TRBJ1-2; possibly TRBD1 for D (6 bases). The ends were cut back, 8 bases at V and 8 bases at J, with 18 bases in the middle. Germline V gene data show CDR1 as SNHLY and CDR2 as FYNNEI. This CDR3 is built from 13 residues. CDR3 DNA sequence: TGTGCCAGCCACAAAGAGACAGGACGAGGCTACACCTTC. It is translated as CASHKETGRGYTF.

The CDR3 reads CATSRDRRGLTDTQYF. Written as DNA, the CDR3 is TGTGCCACCAGCAGAGATAGAAGGGGGTTAACAGATACGCAGTATTTT. The V and J genes are TRBV15 and TRBJ2-3; maybe TRBD1 (6 bases). Germline assignment: CDR1 LNHNV and CDR2 YYDKDF (reference sequence). The CDR3 runs to 16 residues. V was cut by 0 bases and J by 3 bases, with 13 bases left in between. Supplemented by reference TRBV15 and TRBJ2-3, the full variable domain reads DAMVIQNPRYQVTQFGKPVTLSCSQTLNHNVMYWYQQKSSQAPKLLFHYYDKDFNNEADTPDNFQSRRPNTSFCFLDIRSPGLGDTAMYLCATSRDRRGLTDTQYFGPGTRLTVL.

The genes are TRBV5-4 and TRBJ2-1; 10 bases match TRBD2. Per germline, CDR1 SGHNT and CDR2 YYREEE (reference sequence). The CDR3 consists of 16 residues. J lost 7 bases, V lost 4 bases, and 11 bases had no gene match. In DNA form, the CDR3 reads TGTGCCAGCAGCCCCGGAGGGGTTAGCGGGGGGAATGAGCAGTTCTTC. This encodes CASSPGGVSGGNEQFF.

This clone was seen just once. V and J are TRBV19 and TRBJ1-4, with D uncertain. Trimming pared 3 bases from V and 0 bases from J, leaving 8 bases between. The CDR3 is made up of 15 amino acids. Per germline, CDR1 LNHDA and CDR2 SQIVND (reference sequence). CDR3 in DNA: TGTGCCAGTAGTATGGTGGGCACAACTAATGAAAAACTGTTTTTT. Translated: CASSMVGTTNEKLFF.

V and J are TRBV28 and TRBJ2-5; 10 bases line up with TRBD2. The ends lost 3 bases at V and 4 bases at J; junction bases unmatched: 8. This CDR3 spans 16 amino acids. The germline CDR1 and CDR2 sequences are MDHEN and SYDVKM. The CDR3 DNA reads as TGTGCCAGCAGTTTGGCTAGCGGGAGTTCACGAGAGACCCAGTACTTC. Protein sequence: CASSLASGSSRETQYF.

The gene calls are TRBV6-4 and TRBJ2-2; the match to TRBD2 covers 7 bases. The CDR3 is made up of 15 amino acids. Per germline, CDR1 MRHNA and CDR2 SNTAGT. The V gene end was trimmed by 3 bases and the J gene end by 4 bases; junction bases not matched to a gene: 5. CDR3 DNA: TGTGCCAGCAGTGAAGCGGGGTCGGGCACCGGGGAGCTGTTTTTT. This translates into CASSEAGSGTGELFF.

The chain employs TRBV12-2 and TRBJ1-5; no DNA check was done on the table's D call, TRBD1. TRBV12-2 is assigned pseudogene status. The CDR3 has 18 residues. This CDR3 is CASRPPRFWDRVYQPQHF. CDR3 in DNA: TGTGCAAGTCGCCCCCCACGATTTTGGGACAGGGTATATCAGCCCCAGCATTTT.

The rearrangement uses TRBV6-6 and TRBJ1-2; weak D call: TRBD1 (5 bases). The CDR3 consists of 14 residues. V gave up 8 bases and J gave up 2 bases, with 15 bases separating them. The germline V gene has CDR1 MNHNY and CDR2 SVGAGI (reference sequence). The CDR3 sequence: CASRLGAGNYGYTF. The CDR3 DNA reads TGTGCCAGCCGTCTAGGGGCAGGGAACTATGGCTACACCTTC.

The chain is built from TRBV4-2 and TRBJ2-1; weak D call: TRBD2 (6 bases). The CDR3 has 14 residues. Per the germline V gene, CDR1 is LGHNA and CDR2 is YNFKEQ. V was shortened by 3 bases and J by 5 bases, with 11 bases between the two germline ends. CDR3: CASSHAGKNNEQFF. The CDR3, as DNA: TGTGCCAGCAGCCATGCGGGGAAGAACAATGAGCAGTTCTTC.

The chain links TRBV7-8 to TRBJ2-7, with 14 bases identical to TRBD2. The CDR3 is 17 amino acids. Germline V gene sequence: CDR1 SGHVS, CDR2 FQNEAQ. The V and J ends lost 4 bases and 6 bases, in that order; junction bases with no gene match: 11. The CDR3 spells CASSSLLGLAGASEQYF. The DNA of the CDR3 is TGTGCCAGCAGCTCTCTATTGGGACTAGCGGGAGCTTCCGAGCAGTACTTC.

V usage is TRBV6-1 and J usage is TRBJ1-5, with D perhaps TRBD1 (5 bases). Germline V lookup: CDR1 MNHNS, CDR2 SASEGT. The CDR3 is 15 amino acids. V lost 3 bases, J lost 0 bases, and 9 bases lay in between. The chain's CDR3 is CASSDSGVSNQPQHF. Here the CDR3 DNA reads TGTGCCAGCAGTGATTCGGGGGTTAGCAATCAGCCCCAGCATTTT.

V gene TRBV2 combines with J gene TRBJ1-1; 7 positions agree with TRBD1. CDR1 and CDR2 from the germline V gene are SNHLY and FYNNEI. The V segment lost 7 bases and the J segment 4 bases; nucleotides outside the gene matches: 12. This CDR3 has 15 residues. In DNA, the CDR3 is TGTGCCAGCAATATGGACAGGCTTACCTTCACTGAAGCTTTCTTT. Amino acids: CASNMDRLTFTEAFF. Together with reference TRBV2 and TRBJ1-1, the CDR3 gives the full variable domain: EPEVTQTPSHQVTQMGQEVILRCVPISNHLYFYWYRQILGQKVEFLVSFYNNEISEKSEIFDDQFSVERPDGSNFTLKIRSTKLEDSAMYFCASNMDRLTFTEAFFGQGTRLTVV.

The chain recombines TRBV6-6 with TRBJ1-5, with TRBD1 identical over 7 bases. Germline values: CDR1 MNHNY, CDR2 SVGAGI (reference sequence). V lost 6 bases, J lost 6 bases, and 5 bases stayed unmatched. The length of the CDR3 is 13 residues. Here the CDR3 reads CASSADRAQPQHF. CDR3 DNA sequence: TGTGCCAGCAGCGCAGACAGGGCTCAGCCCCAGCATTTT.

This chain uses TRBV18 with TRBJ2-3; the match to TRBD2 covers 8 bases. The trim removed 4 bases at V and 1 base at J, leaving 1 base unmatched. Looked up from germline, CDR1 is KGHSH and CDR2 is LQKENI. This CDR3 spans 14 amino acids. CDR3 DNA: TGTGCCAGCTCACAAGCGGGAGGCACAGATACGCAGTATTTT. The encoded protein is CASSQAGGTDTQYF.

The V call is TRBV7-8, the J call TRBJ2-7; 8 bases are shared with TRBD1. The junction had 3 bases not matched to a gene; V was cut back by 3 bases and J by 2 bases. CDR1 SGHVS and CDR2 FQNEAQ come from the germline V gene. The CDR3 contains 14 residues. CDR3 loop: CASSFTGGTYEQYF. CDR3 nucleotide sequence: TGTGCCAGCAGCTTTACAGGGGGTACCTACGAGCAGTACTTC.

This clone was seen just once. This chain links TRBV19 with TRBJ2-3; TRBD2 matches 13 bases. The V and J ends lost 3 bases and 3 bases, in that order; junction bases with no gene match: 9. Germline-derived CDR1 and CDR2 are LNHDA and SQIVND (reference sequence). This CDR3 region has 18 residues. CDR3 in DNA: TGTGCCAGTAGTATCTCGGGACTAGCGGGAACGGGGACAGATACGCAGTATTTT. This sequence encodes CASSISGLAGTGTDTQYF.